The clone carrying this T cell receptor (beta chain) was detected only a few times. The antigen is unknown. This CDR3 region has 14 residues. V shed 2 bases and J shed 2 bases, with 9 bases lying between them. Germline V gene lookup returns CDR1 LGHDT and CDR2 YNNKEL (reference sequence). 5'RACE primed at constant segments yielded TCR alpha and TCR beta cDNA libraries bearing sample barcodes and UMIs. TCRdb redid the calling of the 5' RACE reads with MiXCR, one entry per CDR3 protein. The sample holds a few hundred thousand distinct CDR3 sequences, around 27% seen once. This record comes from a study of T-cell memory formation after mild COVID-19. The overall study: TCR clusters were mostly donor specific. Notes on the study in general: Contracting clones from day 15 to 85 showed balanced CD4/CD8; later expanders favored CD4+.

The TCR comes from an adult woman who had mild COVID-19 (a few samples of this study predate the infection). Cell type and time point are not known. V is TRBV3-1 and J is TRBJ2-5; D possibly corresponds to TRBD1 (5 bases). Sequencing input: PBMCs or a T cell subset sorted from them (not recorded which). CDR3 in DNA: TGTGCCAGCAGCCAATATCAGGGTCAAGAGACCCAGTACTTC. Protein sequence: CASSQYQGQETQYF.